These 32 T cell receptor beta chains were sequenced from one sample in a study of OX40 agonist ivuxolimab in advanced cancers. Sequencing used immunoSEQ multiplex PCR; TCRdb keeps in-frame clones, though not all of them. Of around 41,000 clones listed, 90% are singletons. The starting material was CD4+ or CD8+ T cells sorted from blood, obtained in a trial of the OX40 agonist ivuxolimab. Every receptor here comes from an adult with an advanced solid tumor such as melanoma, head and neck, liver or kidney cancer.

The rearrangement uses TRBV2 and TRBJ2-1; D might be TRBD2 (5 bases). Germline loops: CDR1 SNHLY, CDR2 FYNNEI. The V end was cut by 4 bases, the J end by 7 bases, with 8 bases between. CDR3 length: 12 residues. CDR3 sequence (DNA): TGTGCCAGCAGTGGGCCGGGAAATGAGCAGTTCTTC. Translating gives CASSGPGNEQFF.

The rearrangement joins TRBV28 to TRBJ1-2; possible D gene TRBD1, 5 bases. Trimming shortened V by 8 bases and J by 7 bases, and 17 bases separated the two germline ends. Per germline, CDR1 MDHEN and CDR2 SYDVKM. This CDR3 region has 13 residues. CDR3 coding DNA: TGTGCCAGCTGGTCCCTCGGGGGGTCTGGCTACACCTTC. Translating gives CASWSLGGSGYTF.

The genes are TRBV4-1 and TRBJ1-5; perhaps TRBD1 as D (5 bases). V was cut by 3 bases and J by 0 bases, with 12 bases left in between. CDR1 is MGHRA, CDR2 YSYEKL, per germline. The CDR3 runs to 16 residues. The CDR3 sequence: CASSQAGAPSNQPQHF. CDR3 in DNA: TGCGCCAGCAGCCAGGCTGGGGCGCCTAGCAATCAGCCCCAGCATTTT.

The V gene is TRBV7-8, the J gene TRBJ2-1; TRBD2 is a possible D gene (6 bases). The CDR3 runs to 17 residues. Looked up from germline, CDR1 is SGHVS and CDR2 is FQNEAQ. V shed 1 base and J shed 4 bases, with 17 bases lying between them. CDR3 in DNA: TGTGCCAGCAGCTTAGTCGTGTTCGCGGGACCGTACAATGAGCAGTTCTTC. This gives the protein CASSLVVFAGPYNEQFF.

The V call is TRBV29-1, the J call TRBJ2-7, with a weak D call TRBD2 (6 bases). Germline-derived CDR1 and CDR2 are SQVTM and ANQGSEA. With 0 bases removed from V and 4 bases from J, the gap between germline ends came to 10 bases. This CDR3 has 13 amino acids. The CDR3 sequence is CSVEDGGKYEQYF. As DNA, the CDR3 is TGCAGCGTTGAAGACGGGGGAAAGTACGAGCAGTACTTC.

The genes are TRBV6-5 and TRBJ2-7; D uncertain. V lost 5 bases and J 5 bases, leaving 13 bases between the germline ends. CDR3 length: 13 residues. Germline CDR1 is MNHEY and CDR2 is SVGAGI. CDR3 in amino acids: CASSDWGSDEQYF. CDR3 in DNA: TGTGCCAGCAGTGACTGGGGTTCCGACGAGCAGTACTTC.

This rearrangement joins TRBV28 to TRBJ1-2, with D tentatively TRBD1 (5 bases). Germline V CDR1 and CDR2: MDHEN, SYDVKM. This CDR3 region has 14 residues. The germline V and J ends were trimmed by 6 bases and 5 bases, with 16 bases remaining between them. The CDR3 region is CASSPSRGTYGYTF. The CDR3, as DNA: TGTGCCAGCAGCCCCTCCCGGGGGACTTATGGCTACACCTTC.

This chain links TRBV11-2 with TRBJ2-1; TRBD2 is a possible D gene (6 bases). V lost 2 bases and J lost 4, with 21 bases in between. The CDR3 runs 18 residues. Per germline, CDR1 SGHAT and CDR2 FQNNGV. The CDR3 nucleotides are TGTGCCAGCAGCTTATTCGGAGCCAGCGGGCCGGTATACAATGAGCAGTTCTTC. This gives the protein CASSLFGASGPVYNEQFF.

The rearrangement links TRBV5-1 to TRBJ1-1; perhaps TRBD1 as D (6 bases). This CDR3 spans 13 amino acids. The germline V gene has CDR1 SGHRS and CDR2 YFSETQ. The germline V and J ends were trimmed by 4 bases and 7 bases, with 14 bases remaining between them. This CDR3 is CASSPPGQNEAFF. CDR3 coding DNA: TGCGCCAGCAGCCCACCTGGACAGAATGAAGCTTTCTTT.

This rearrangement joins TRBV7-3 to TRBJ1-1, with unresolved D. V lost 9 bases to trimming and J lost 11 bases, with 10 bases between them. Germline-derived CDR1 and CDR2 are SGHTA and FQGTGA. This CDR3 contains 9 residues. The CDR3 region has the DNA TGTGCCAGGGGTCGAGGGGCTTTCTTT. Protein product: CARGRGAFF.

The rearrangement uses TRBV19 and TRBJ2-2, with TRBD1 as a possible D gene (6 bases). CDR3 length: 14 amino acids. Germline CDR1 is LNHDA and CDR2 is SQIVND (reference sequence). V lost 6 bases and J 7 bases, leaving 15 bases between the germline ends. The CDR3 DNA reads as TGTGCCAGTAGGACGAGGGGGAAGGTCGGGGAGCTGTTTTTT. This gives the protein CASRTRGKVGELFF.

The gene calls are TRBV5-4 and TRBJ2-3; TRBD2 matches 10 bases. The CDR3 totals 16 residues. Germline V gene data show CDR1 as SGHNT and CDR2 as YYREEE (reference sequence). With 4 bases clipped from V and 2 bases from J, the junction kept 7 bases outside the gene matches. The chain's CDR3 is CASSVAGGLYTDTQYF. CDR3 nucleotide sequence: TGTGCCAGCAGCGTAGCGGGAGGACTATACACAGATACGCAGTATTTT.

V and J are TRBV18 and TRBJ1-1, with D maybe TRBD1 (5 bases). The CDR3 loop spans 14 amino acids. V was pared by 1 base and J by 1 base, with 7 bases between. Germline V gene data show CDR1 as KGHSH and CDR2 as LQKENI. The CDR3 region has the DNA TGTGCCAGCTCACCACAAGGGACGAACACTGAAGCTTTCTTT. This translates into CASSPQGTNTEAFF.

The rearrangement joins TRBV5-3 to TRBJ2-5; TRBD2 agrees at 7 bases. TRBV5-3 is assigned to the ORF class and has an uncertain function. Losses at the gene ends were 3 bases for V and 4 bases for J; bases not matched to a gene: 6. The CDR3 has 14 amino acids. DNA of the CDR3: TGTGCCAGAAGCTCGGATCAGCGGGGAGAGACCCAGTACTTC. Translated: CARSSDQRGETQYF.

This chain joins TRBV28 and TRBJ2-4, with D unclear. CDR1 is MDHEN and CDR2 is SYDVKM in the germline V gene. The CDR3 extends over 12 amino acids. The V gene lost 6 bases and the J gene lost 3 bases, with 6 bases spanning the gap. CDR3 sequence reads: CASRGLKNIQYF. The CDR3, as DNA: TGTGCCAGCAGGGGTCTCAAAAACATTCAGTACTTC.

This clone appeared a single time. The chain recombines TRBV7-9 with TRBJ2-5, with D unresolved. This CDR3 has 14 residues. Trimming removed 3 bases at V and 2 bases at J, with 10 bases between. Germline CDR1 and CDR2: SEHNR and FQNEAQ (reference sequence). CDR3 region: CASSLLPEQETQYF. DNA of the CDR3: TGTGCCAGCAGCTTGCTCCCGGAACAAGAGACCCAGTACTTC.

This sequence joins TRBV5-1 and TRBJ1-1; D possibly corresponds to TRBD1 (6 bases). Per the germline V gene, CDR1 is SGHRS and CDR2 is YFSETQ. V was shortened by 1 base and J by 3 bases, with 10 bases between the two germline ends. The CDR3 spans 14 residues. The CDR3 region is CASSLMAGDTEAFF. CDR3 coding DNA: TGCGCCAGCAGCTTGATGGCAGGGGACACTGAAGCTTTCTTT. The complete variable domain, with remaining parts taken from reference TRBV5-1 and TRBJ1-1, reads KAGVTQTPRYLIKTRGQQVTLSCSPISGHRSVSWYQQTPGQGLQFLFEYFSETQRNKGNFPGRFSGRQFSNSRSEMNVSTLELGDSALYLCASSLMAGDTEAFFGQGTRLTVV.

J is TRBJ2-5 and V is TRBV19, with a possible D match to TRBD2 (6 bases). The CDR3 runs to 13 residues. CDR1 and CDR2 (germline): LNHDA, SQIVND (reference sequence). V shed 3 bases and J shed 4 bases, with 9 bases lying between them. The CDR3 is CASSIWGGETQYF. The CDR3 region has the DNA TGTGCCAGTAGTATTTGGGGAGGAGAGACCCAGTACTTC.

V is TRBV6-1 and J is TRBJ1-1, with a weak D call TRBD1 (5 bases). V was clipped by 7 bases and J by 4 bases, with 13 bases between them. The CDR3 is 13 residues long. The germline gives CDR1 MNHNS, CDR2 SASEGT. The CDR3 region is CASTLQGGTEAFF. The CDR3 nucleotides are TGTGCCAGCACCCTGCAGGGAGGCACTGAAGCTTTCTTT.

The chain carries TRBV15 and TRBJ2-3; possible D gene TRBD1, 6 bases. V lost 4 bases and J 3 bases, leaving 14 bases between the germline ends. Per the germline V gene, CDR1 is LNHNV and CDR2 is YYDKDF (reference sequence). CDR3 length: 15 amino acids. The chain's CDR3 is CATSIARGTTDTQYF. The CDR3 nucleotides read TGTGCCACCAGCATCGCAAGGGGGACGACAGATACGCAGTATTTT.

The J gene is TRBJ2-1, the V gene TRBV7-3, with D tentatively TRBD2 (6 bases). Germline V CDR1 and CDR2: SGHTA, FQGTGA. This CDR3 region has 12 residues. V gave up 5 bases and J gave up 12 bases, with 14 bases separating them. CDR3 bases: TGTGCCAGCAGCCCTATGGCGGGGCGGCAGTTCTTC. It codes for CASSPMAGRQFF. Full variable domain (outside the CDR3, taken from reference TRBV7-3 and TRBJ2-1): GAGVSQTPSNKVTEKGKYVELRCDPISGHTALYWYRQSLGQGPEFLIYFQGTGAADDSGLPNDRFFAVRPEGSVSTLKIQRTERGDSAVYLCASSPMAGRQFFGPGTRLTVL.

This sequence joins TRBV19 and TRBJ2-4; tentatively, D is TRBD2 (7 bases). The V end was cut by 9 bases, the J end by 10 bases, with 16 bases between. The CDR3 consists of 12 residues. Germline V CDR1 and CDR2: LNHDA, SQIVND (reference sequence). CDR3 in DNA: TGTGCCAGCCAAAAGGAGGGGGGGATTCAGTACTTC. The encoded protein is CASQKEGGIQYF.

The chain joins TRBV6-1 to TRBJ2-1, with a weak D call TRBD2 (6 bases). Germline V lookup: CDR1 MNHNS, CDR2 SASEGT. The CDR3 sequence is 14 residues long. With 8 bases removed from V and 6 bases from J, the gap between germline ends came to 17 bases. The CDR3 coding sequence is TGTGCCAGCGGACTATCCGGAGTACCCAATGAGCAGTTCTTC. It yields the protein CASGLSGVPNEQFF.

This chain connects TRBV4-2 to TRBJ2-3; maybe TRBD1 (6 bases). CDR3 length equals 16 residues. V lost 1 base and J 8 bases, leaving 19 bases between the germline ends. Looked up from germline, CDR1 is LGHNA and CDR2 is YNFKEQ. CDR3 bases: TGTGCCAGCAGCCAAGGGGGGCAGGGTCTTAAAGGTACGCAGTATTTT. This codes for CASSQGGQGLKGTQYF.

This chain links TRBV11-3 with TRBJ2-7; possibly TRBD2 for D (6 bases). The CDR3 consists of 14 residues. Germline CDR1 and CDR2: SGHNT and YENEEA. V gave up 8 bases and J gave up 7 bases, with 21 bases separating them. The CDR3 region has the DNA TGTGCCAGCGCTCCCGCCGGAGGGGCGCGGGAGCAGTACTTC. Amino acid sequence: CASAPAGGAREQYF.

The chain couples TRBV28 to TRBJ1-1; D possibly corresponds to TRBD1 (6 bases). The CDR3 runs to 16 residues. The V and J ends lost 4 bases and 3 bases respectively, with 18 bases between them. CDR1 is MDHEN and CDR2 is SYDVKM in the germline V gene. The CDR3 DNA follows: TGTGCCAGCAGTTCGGAATACAGGAGGGGGTACACTGAAGCTTTCTTT. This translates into CASSSEYRRGYTEAFF.

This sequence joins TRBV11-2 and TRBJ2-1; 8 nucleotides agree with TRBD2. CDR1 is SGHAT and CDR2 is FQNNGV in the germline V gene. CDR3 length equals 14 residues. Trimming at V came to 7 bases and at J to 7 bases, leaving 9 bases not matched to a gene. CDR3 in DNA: TGTGCCAGCACCCGACGGGAGGGGGTGAATGAGCAGTTCTTC. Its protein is CASTRREGVNEQFF.

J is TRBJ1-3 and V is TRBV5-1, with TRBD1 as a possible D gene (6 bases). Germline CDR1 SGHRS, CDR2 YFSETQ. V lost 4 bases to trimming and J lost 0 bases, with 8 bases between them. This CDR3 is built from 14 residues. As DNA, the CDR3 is TGCGCCAGCAGCCGGACAGTCTCTGGAAACACCATATATTTT. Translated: CASSRTVSGNTIYF.

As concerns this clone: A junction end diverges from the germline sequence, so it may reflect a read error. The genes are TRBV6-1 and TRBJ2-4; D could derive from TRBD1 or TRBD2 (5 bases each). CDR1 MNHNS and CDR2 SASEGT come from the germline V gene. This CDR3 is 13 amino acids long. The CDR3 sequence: CASTERFSGDRYF. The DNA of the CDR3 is TGTGCCAGCACTGAAAGGTTTAGTGGGGACCGGTACTTC.

This CDR3 is CASSTGTSGRLDEQFF. DNA for the CDR3: TGCGCCAGCAGCACGGGGACTAGCGGGAGGCTAGATGAGCAGTTCTTC. V is TRBV5-1 and J is TRBJ2-1; 15 positions match TRBD2. Trimming removed 4 bases from V and 8 bases from J; junction bases left unmatched: 7. Per the germline V gene, CDR1 is SGHRS and CDR2 is YFSETQ. This CDR3 contains 16 residues.

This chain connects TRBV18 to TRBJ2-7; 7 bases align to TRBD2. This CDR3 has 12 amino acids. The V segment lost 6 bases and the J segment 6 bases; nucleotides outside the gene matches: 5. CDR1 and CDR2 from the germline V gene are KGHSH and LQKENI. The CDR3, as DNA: TGTGCCAGCTCCCTACCGGGAGGCGAGCAGTACTTC. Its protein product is CASSLPGGEQYF.

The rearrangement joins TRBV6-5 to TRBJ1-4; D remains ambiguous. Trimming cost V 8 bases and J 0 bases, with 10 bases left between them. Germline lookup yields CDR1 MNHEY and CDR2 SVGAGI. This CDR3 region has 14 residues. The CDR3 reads CASGNIATNEKLFF. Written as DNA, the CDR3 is TGTGCCAGCGGAAACATCGCAACTAATGAAAAACTGTTTTTT.